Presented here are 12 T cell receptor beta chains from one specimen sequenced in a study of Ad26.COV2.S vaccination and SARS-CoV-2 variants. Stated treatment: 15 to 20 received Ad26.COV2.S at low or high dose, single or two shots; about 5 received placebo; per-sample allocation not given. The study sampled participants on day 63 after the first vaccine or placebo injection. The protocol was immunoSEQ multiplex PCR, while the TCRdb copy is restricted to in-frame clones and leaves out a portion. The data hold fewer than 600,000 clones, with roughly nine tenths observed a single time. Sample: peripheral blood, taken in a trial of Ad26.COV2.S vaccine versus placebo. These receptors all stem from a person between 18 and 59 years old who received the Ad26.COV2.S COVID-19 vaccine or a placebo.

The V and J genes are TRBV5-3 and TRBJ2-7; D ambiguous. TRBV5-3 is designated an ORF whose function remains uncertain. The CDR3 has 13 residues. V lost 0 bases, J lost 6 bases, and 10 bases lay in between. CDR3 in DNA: TGTGCCAGAAGCTTGGTCGCCCGCTGCGAGCAGTACTTC. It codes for CARSLVARCEQYF.

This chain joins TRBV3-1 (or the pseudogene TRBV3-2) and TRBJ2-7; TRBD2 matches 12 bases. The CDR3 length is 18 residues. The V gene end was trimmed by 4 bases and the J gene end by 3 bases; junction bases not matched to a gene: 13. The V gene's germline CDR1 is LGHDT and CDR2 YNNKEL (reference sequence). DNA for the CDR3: TGTGCCAGCAGCCCACCTTTTATGGGACTAGCGGGTTACTACGAGCAGTACTTC. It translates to CASSPPFMGLAGYYEQYF.

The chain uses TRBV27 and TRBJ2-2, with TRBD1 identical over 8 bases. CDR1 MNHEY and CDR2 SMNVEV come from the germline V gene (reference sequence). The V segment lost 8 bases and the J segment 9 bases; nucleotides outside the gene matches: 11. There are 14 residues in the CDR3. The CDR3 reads CASRRDRRPRELFF. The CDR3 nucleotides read TGTGCCAGCCGCCGGGACAGGAGACCTAGGGAGCTGTTTTTT.

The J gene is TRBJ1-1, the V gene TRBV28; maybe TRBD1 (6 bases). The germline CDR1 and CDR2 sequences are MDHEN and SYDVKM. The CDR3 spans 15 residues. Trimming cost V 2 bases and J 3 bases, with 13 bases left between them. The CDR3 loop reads CASSLTGTVDTEAFF. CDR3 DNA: TGTGCCAGCAGTTTAACAGGGACGGTGGACACTGAAGCTTTCTTT.

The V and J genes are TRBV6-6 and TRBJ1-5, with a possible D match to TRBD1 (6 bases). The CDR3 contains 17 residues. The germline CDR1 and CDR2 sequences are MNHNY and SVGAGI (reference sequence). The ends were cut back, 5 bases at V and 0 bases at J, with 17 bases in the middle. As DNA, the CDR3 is TGTGCCAGCAGTCCCCGGGACATATTTTATAGCAATCAGCCCCAGCATTTT. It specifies CASSPRDIFYSNQPQHF.

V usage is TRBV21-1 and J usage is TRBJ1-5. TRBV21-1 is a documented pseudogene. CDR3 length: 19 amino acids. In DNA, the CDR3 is TGTGCCAGCAGCCCCCCACTGAGGGCCCCTAAATATAGCAATCAGCCCCAGCATTTT. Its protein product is CASSPPLRAPKYSNQPQHF.

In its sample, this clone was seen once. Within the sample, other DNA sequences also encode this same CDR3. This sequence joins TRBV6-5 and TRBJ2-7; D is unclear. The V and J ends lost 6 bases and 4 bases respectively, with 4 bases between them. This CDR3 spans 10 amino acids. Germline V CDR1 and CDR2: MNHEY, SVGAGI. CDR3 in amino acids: CASSGYEQYF. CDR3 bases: TGTGCCAGCAGCGGGTACGAGCAGTACTTC.

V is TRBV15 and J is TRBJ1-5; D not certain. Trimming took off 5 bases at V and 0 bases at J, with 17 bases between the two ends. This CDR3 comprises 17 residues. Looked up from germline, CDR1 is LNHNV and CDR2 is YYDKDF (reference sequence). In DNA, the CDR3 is TGTGCCACCAGCCCCGGGGAGGGCATCCTTAGCAATCAGCCCCAGCATTTT. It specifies CATSPGEGILSNQPQHF.

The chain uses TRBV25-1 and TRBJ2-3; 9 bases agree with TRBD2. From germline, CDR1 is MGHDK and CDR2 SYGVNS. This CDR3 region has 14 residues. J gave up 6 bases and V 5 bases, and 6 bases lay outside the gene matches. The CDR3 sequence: CASSFSGSGDTQYF. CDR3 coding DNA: TGTGCCAGCAGTTTTAGCGGGAGTGGCGATACGCAGTATTTT.

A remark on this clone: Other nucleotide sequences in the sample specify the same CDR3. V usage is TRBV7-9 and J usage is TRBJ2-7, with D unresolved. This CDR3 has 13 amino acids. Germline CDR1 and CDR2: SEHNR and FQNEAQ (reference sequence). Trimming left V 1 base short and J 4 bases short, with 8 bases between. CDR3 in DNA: TGTGCCAGCAGCTTAGGGGCATTATACGAGCAGTACTTC. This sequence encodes CASSLGALYEQYF.

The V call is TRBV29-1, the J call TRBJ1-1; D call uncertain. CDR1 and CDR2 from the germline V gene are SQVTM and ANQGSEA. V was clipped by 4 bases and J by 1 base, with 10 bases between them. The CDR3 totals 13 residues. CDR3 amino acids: CSVGEYSNTEAFF. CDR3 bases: TGCAGCGTTGGAGAGTACTCGAACACTGAAGCTTTCTTT.

The CDR3 DNA is TGTGCCAGCAGTGAACTAGCGGGGGCAGAGACCCAGTACTTC. It is translated as CASSELAGAETQYF. The rearrangement joins TRBV6-4 to TRBJ2-5; TRBD2 matches 11 bases. Germline lookup yields CDR1 MRHNA and CDR2 SNTAGT. CDR3 length equals 14 residues. With V trimmed by 3 bases and J by 4 bases, 1 base remained unmatched.